This T cell receptor (beta chain) was documented in a study of OX40 agonist ivuxolimab in advanced cancers. On the study more broadly: Among those enrolled, mean age was approximately 60 years (range about 23 to 80) and about 79% were male.

Findings and caveats of the study: Some patients who did not respond also had low normalized T-cell clonal expansion. Among the least clonally expanded were partial responders at 0.1-3.0 mg/kg.

Comments on this clone: The antigen remains undetermined.

Trimming stripped 0 bases from V and 0 bases from J, with 5 bases between. Germline lookup yields CDR1 KGHSH and CDR2 LQKENI. The CDR3 runs 15 residues. Libraries were prepared by immunoSEQ multiplex PCR; TCRdb keeps only in-frame clonotypes and omits some of them. Among about 70,000 clones, approximately 81% were seen once, and the ten largest hold 1.1%. Enrollment shut out patients with autoimmune disease history or systemic immunosuppression. The clonotype was recovered from an adult with an advanced solid tumor such as melanoma, head and neck, liver or kidney cancer. The chain has TRBV18 and TRBJ2-2; D remains unclear. This sample comprised CD4+ or CD8+ T cells sorted from blood, obtained in a trial of the OX40 agonist ivuxolimab. The CDR3 sequence: CASSPPGTNTGELFF. The CDR3 DNA reads TGTGCCAGCTCACCACCAGGGACGAACACCGGGGAGCTGTTTTTT.